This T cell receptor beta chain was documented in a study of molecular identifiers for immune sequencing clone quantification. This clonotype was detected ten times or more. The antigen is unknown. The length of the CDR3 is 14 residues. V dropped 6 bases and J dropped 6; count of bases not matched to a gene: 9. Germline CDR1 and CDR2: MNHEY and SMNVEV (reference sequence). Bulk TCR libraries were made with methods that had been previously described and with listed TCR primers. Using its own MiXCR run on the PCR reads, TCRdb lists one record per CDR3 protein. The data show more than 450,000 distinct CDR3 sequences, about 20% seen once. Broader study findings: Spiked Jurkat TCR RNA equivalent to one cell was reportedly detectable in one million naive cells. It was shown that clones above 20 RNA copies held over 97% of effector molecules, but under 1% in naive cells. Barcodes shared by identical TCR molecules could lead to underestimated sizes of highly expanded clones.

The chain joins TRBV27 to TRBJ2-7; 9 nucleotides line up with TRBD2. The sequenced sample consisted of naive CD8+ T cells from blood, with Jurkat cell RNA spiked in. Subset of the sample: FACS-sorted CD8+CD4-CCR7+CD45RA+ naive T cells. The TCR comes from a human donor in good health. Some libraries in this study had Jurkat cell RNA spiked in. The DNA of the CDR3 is TGTGCCAGCAGCTTAGCGGGAGAGGGTCGCGAGCAGTACTTC. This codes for CASSLAGEGREQYF.